Detailed here is one T cell receptor beta chain. Its specificity is unknown. The data were taken from a study of beta chain features in type 1 diabetes. Across the whole study: Summed over all samples, the examined sorted cells came to fewer than 120,000,000. General study results and limits: The VDJ junctions of type 1 diabetes patients carried fewer insertions and more deletions. Shortening of TCRB CDR3s, moderate but significant, appeared in all four CD4+ subsets of Type 1 diabetes patients.

The entirety of the isolated RNA underwent reverse transcription, so expressed TCRB transcripts were sequenced. TCRdb's copy holds only in-frame clones and misses some; the assay was immunoSEQ multiplex PCR. This repertoire shows around 350,000 clones, 10% to 15% found once; its top ten account for 0.015% to 0.02%. Without exception, sorted populations had purity beyond 95%. J gave up 7 bases and V 4 bases, and 4 bases lay outside the gene matches. Germline V gives CDR1 LNHDA, CDR2 SQIVND (reference sequence). The CDR3 sequence is 14 residues long. This rearrangement joins TRBV19 to TRBJ2-1, with 10 positions matching TRBD2. The TCR comes from a young man in good health. Sequenced input: naive CD4+ T cells from blood. The CDR3 is CASSRASGSNEQFF. CDR3 bases: TGTGCCAGTAGTAGGGCTAGCGGGAGTAATGAGCAGTTCTTC. The full variable domain, its missing parts supplied by reference TRBV19 and TRBJ2-1, is DGGITQSPKYLFRKEGQNVTLSCEQNLNHDAMYWYRQDPGQGLRLIYYSQIVNDFQKGDIAEGYSVSREKKESFPLTVTSAQKNPTAFYLCASSRASGSNEQFFGPGTRLTVL.